In this sample, the clone carrying this TCR beta chain turned up many times. Antigen specificity is unknown. The CDR3 extends over 13 amino acids. Germline CDR1 is SGHRS and CDR2 is YFSETQ. V dropped 1 base and J dropped 3 bases, with 8 bases sitting between them. This specimen comes from a study of response to subunit inactivated influenza vaccine. Study-wide points: Seasonal influenza vaccination, on each occasion, was suggested by the authors to recruit few new T cells.

TCRdb reanalysed the RT-PCR reads using MiXCR and keeps one entry per CDR3 protein. Of under 800,000 distinct CDR3 sequences detected, 11% to 15% appear once; the ten largest clones hold 6.5% to 8.5%. The receptor was derived from a man aged 50 to 59 who received an inactivated influenza vaccine. The sequences come from PBMCs from blood, collected about 14 days before vaccination. The gene calls are TRBV5-1 and TRBJ2-7; D remains unclear. CDR3 sequence reads: CASSLSANYEQYF. In nucleotides, the CDR3 is TGCGCCAGCAGCTTGTCAGCCAACTACGAGCAGTACTTC.